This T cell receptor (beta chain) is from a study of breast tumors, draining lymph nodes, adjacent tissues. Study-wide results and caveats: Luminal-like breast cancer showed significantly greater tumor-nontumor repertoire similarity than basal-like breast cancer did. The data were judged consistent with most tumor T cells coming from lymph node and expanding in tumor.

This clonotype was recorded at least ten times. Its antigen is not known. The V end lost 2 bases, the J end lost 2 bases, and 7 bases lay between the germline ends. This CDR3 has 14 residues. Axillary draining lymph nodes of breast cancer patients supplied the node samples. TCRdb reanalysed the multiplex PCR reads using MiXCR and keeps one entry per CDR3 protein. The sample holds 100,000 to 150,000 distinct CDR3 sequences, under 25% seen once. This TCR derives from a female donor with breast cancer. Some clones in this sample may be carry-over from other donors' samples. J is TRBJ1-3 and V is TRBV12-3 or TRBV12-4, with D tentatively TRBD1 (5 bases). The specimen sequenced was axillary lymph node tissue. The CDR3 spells CASSLPGPGNTIYF. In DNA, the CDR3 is TGTGCCAGCAGTTTACCGGGACCTGGAAACACCATATATTTT.